One and the same sample provided the 10 T cell receptor beta chains below, sequenced in a study of blood T cell repertoires in COVID-19. Assay used: immunoSEQ multiplex PCR; TCRdb lists only in-frame clones, some missing. The table has 200,000 to 300,000 clones, 75% to 85% seen once. The sequencing sample was made of PBMCs or T cells enriched from blood (not recorded which). These receptors originate from a woman aged 50 to 60 with acute COVID-19.

The CDR3 loop is CASSPNRGDYYGYTF. CDR3 bases: TGTGCCAGCTCACCAAACAGGGGGGATTACTATGGCTACACCTTC. The J gene is TRBJ1-2, the V gene TRBV18; 8 bases are shared with TRBD1. The CDR3 totals 15 residues. V lost 2 bases to trimming and J lost 3 bases; unmatched junction nucleotides: 5. Germline V gene sequence: CDR1 KGHSH, CDR2 LQKENI.

This clone was seen only a few times. The chain carries TRBV6-2 or TRBV6-3 and TRBJ1-1; 10 nucleotides line up with TRBD1. From germline, CDR1 is MNHEY and CDR2 SVGEGT. The CDR3 consists of 15 residues. The trim removed 6 bases at V and 3 bases at J, leaving 7 bases unmatched. The CDR3 DNA sequence: TGTGCCAGCAGCTCGACAGGGGGCTTCTACACTGAAGCTTTCTTT. It translates to CASSSTGGFYTEAFF.

This rearrangement joins TRBV6-5 to TRBJ1-6, with TRBD1 matching over 7 bases. The CDR3 loop spans 16 amino acids. V trimming: 0 bases; J trimming: 10 bases; junction bases outside the gene matches: 9. The germline V gene has CDR1 MNHEY and CDR2 SVGAGI. CDR3 DNA sequence: TGTGCCAGCAGTTACTCGACGACAGGGATGCGATCACCCCTCCACTTT. This gives the protein CASSYSTTGMRSPLHF.

This clone has only a few counts. V and J are TRBV5-1 and TRBJ2-3; maybe TRBD2 (6 bases). The length of the CDR3 is 14 residues. V dropped 4 bases and J dropped 2 bases, with 11 bases sitting between them. Germline CDR1 is SGHRS and CDR2 is YFSETQ. The CDR3 DNA sequence: TGCGCCAGCAGCGCCGGGGAGGTCACAGATACGCAGTATTTT. It is translated as CASSAGEVTDTQYF.

This sequence joins TRBV19 and TRBJ1-6; D is ambiguous. V gave up 5 bases and J gave up 7 bases, with 9 bases separating them. CDR3 length equals 13 residues. The germline V gene has CDR1 LNHDA and CDR2 SQIVND (reference sequence). The CDR3: CASSSGRNSPLHF. CDR3 bases: TGTGCCAGTAGTTCCGGGAGGAATTCACCCCTCCACTTT. The variable domain in full, with the rest retrieved from reference TRBV19 and TRBJ1-6, is DGGITQSPKYLFRKEGQNVTLSCEQNLNHDAMYWYRQDPGQGLRLIYYSQIVNDFQKGDIAEGYSVSREKKESFPLTVTSAQKNPTAFYLCASSSGRNSPLHFGNGTRLTVT.

The rearrangement links TRBV5-4 to TRBJ2-2, with TRBD2 identical over 12 bases. The CDR3 is made up of 16 amino acids. V was pared by 4 bases and J by 5 bases, with 6 bases of the junction left unmatched. Germline lookup yields CDR1 SGHNT and CDR2 YYREEE (reference sequence). CDR3 coding DNA: TGTGCCAGCAGCCAACTAGCGGGGGGCGGTACCGGGGAGCTGTTTTTT. Translating gives CASSQLAGGGTGELFF.

The V gene is TRBV9, the J gene TRBJ1-4, with a weak D call TRBD1 (5 bases). V was trimmed by 4 bases and J by 4 bases, leaving 14 bases between them. The CDR3 totals 15 residues. Germline loops: CDR1 SGDLS, CDR2 YYNGEE. The CDR3 nucleotides read TGTGCCAGCAGCTCCCGGGCCGGGGGTAATGAAAAACTGTTTTTT. Its protein is CASSSRAGGNEKLFF.

The gene calls are TRBV30 and TRBJ1-1; D gene ambiguous. This CDR3 is built from 13 residues. V lost 0 bases and J lost 1, with 6 bases in between. Germline CDR1 GTSNPN, CDR2 SVGIG (reference sequence). The CDR3 protein is CAWSVSRNTEAFF. As DNA, the CDR3 is TGTGCCTGGAGTGTCTCGAGGAACACTGAAGCTTTCTTT.

The chain recombines TRBV9 with TRBJ2-1; 8 nucleotides line up with TRBD1. Trimming removed 0 bases from V and 1 base from J; junction bases left unmatched: 6. This CDR3 contains 17 residues. Germline V gene lookup returns CDR1 SGDLS and CDR2 YYNGEE. DNA of the CDR3: TGTGCCAGCAGCGTAGCTACGTGGGACAGGTCCTACAATGAGCAGTTCTTC. Translated: CASSVATWDRSYNEQFF.

CDR3 loop: CASSFEGGALSNQPQHF. In DNA, the CDR3 is TGTGCCAGCAGCTTCGAGGGAGGGGCCCTTAGCAATCAGCCCCAGCATTTT. The chain employs TRBV5-8 and TRBJ1-5; D is possibly TRBD1 (5 bases). Trimming pared 2 bases from V and 0 bases from J, leaving 15 bases between. The CDR3 is made up of 17 amino acids. Germline V gene sequence: CDR1 SGHTS, CDR2 YDEGEE.